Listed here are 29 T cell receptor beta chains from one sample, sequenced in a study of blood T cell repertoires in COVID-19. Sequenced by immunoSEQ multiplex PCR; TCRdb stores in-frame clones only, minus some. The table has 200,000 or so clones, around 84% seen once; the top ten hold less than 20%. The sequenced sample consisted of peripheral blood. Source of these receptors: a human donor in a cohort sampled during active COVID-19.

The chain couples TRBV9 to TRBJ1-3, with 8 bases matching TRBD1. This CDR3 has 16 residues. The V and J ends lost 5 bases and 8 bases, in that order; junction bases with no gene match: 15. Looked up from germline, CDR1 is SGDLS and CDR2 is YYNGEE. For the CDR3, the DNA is TGTGCCAGCAGTGCTACAGCGGACAGGGTCCTGGACACCATATATTTT. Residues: CASSATADRVLDTIYF.

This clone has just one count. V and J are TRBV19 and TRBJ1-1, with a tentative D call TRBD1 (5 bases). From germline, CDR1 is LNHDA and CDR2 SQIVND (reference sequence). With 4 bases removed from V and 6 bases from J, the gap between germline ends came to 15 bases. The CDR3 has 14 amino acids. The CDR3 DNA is TGTGCCAGTAGTAAGGGACTACCGGGGGCTGAAGCTTTCTTT. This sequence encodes CASSKGLPGAEAFF.

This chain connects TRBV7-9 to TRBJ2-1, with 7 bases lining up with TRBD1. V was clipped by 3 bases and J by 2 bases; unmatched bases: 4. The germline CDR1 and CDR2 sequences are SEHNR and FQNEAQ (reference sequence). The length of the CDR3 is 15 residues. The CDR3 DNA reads TGTGCCAGCAGCTTGTACAGGGGACCCTACAATGAGCAGTTCTTC. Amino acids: CASSLYRGPYNEQFF.

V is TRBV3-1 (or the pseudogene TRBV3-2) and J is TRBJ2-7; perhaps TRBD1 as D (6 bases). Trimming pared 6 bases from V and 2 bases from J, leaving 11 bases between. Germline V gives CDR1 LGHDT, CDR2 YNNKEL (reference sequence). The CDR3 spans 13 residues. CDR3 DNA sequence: TGTGCCAGCAGTCCAGGGGATACCTACGAGCAGTACTTC. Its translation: CASSPGDTYEQYF.

CDR3 region: CASSLGRTGVAGYTF. CDR3 sequence (DNA): TGTGCCAGCAGCTTGGGTCGGACAGGGGTGGCTGGCTACACCTTC. This chain uses TRBV7-9 with TRBJ1-2, with 9 bases lining up with TRBD1. The germline V gene has CDR1 SEHNR and CDR2 FQNEAQ (reference sequence). This CDR3 is built from 15 residues. The junction had 9 bases not matched to a gene; V was cut back by 3 bases and J by 7 bases.

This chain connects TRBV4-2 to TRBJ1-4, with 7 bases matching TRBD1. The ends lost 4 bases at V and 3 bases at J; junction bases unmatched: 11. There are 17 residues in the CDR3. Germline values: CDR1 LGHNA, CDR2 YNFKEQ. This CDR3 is CASSRRQGVVANEKLFF. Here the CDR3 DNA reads TGTGCCAGCAGCCGTCGGCAGGGGGTCGTAGCTAATGAAAAACTGTTTTTT.

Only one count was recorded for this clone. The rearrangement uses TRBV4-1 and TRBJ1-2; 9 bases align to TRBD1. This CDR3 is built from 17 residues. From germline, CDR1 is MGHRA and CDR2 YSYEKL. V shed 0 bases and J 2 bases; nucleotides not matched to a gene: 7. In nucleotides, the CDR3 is TGCGCCAGCAGCCAAGACTTGGACAGGGGAAGAAACTATGGCTACACCTTC. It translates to CASSQDLDRGRNYGYTF.

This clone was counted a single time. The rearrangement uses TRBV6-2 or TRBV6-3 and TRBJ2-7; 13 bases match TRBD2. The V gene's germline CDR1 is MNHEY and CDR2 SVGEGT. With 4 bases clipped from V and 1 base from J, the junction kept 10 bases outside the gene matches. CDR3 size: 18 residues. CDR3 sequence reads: CASSSRPGLAGLSYEQYV. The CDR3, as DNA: TGTGCCAGCAGTTCCCGACCGGGACTAGCGGGGCTTTCCTACGAGCAGTACGTC.

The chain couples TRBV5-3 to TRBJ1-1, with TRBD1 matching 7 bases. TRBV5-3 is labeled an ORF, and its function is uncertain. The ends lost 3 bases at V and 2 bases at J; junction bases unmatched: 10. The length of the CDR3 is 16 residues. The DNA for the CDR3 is TGTGCCAGAAGCTCGGAACCGGGACAGCCTAACACTGAAGCTTTCTTT. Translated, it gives CARSSEPGQPNTEAFF.

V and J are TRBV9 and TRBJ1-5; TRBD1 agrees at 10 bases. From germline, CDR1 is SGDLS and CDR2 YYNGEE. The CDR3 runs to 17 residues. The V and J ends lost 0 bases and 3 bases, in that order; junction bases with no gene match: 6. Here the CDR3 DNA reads TGTGCCAGCAGCGTAGGGCCCGACAGGGGGCCCAATCAGCCCCAGCATTTT. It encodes CASSVGPDRGPNQPQHF.

The CDR3 sequence: CASSRTGGDEQFF. DNA for the CDR3: TGTGCCAGCAGCCGGACAGGGGGAGACGAGCAGTTCTTC. The chain is built from TRBV11-2 and TRBJ2-1; 10 positions agree with TRBD1. V lost 5 bases, J lost 10 bases, and 5 bases stayed unmatched. Germline V lookup: CDR1 SGHAT, CDR2 FQNNGV. This CDR3 region has 13 residues.

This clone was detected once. CDR3 DNA: TGTGCCAGCAGCGCCTTATCTTCGGGGGATACGCAGTATTTT. This translates into CASSALSSGDTQYF. The V and J genes are TRBV9 and TRBJ2-3; tentative D call: TRBD2 (5 bases). Germline V gene lookup returns CDR1 SGDLS and CDR2 YYNGEE. Trimming pared 3 bases from V and 6 bases from J, leaving 14 bases between. The CDR3 runs 14 residues.

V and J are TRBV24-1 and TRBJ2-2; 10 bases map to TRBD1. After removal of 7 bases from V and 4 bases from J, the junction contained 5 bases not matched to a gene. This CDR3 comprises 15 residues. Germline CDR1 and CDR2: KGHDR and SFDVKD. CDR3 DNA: TGTGCCACCAGGGGGACAGGGGTAGGCACCGGGGAGCTGTTTTTT. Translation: CATRGTGVGTGELFF.

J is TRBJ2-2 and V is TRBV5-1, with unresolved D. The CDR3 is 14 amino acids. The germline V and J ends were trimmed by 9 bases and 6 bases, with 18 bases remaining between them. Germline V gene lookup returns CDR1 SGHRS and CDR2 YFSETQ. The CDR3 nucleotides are TGCGCCACCAGAGGCACCCGGGTTCCCGGGGAGCTGTTTTTT. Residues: CATRGTRVPGELFF.

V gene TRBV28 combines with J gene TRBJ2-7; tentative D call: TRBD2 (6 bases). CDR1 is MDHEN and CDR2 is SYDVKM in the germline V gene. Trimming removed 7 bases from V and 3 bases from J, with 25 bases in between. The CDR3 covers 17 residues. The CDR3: CASMGLPVEVRGYEQYF. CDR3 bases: TGTGCCAGCATGGGACTTCCGGTTGAGGTTCGGGGCTACGAGCAGTACTTC.

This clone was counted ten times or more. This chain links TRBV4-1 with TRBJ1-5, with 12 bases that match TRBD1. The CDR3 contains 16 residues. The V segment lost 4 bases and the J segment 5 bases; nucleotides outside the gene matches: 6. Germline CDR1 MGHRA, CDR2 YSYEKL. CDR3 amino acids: CASSRGQGASDQPQHF. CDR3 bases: TGCGCCAGCAGCCGGGGACAGGGGGCATCTGATCAGCCCCAGCATTTT.

The CDR3 coding sequence is TGCGCCAGCAGCTTCCCGGGACTAGCTTCCCGAAATGAGCAGTTCTTC. Its translation is CASSFPGLASRNEQFF. The chain employs TRBV5-1 and TRBJ2-1, with 9 positions matching TRBD2. The CDR3 has 16 residues. V shed 2 bases and J 7 bases; nucleotides not matched to a gene: 10. Germline V gives CDR1 SGHRS, CDR2 YFSETQ.

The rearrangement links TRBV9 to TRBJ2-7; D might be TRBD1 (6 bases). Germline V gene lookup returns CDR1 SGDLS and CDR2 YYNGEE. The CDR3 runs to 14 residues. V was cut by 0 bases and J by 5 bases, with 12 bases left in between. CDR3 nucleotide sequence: TGTGCCAGCAGCGTAGGGCCCGAGGGGGACGAGCAGTACTTC. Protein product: CASSVGPEGDEQYF.

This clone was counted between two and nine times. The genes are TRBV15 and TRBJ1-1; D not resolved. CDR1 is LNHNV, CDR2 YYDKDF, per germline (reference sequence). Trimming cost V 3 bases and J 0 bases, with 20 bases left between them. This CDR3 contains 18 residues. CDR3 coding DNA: TGTGCCACCAGCAGGAATGAGGGCCGCCTTCTTATGAACACTGAAGCTTTCTTT. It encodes CATSRNEGRLLMNTEAFF.

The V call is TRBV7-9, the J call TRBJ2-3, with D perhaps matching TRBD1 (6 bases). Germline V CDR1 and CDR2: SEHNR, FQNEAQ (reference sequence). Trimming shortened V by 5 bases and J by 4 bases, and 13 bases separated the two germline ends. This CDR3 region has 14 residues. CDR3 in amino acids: CASSPGQFSDTQYF. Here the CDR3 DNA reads TGTGCCAGCAGCCCGGGACAATTCTCAGATACGCAGTATTTT.

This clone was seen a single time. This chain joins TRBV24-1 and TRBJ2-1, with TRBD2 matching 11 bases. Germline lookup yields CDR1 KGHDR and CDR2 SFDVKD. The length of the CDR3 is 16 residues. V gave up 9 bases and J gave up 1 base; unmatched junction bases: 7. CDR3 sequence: CATCILAGGSYNEQFF. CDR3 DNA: TGTGCCACCTGTATTCTAGCGGGGGGTTCCTACAATGAGCAGTTCTTC.

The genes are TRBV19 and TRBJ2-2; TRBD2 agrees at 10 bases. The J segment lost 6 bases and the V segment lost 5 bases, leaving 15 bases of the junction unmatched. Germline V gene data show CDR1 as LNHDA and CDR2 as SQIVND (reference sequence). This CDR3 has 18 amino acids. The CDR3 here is CASSLSGVTSGPSGELFF. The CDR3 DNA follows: TGTGCCAGTAGTTTATCGGGTGTGACTAGCGGGCCCTCCGGGGAGCTGTTTTTT.

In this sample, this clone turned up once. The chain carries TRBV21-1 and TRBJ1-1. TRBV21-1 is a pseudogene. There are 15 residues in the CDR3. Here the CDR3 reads CASSKWAGVNTEAFF. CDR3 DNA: TGTGCCAGCAGCAAATGGGCGGGGGTTAACACTGAAGCTTTCTTT.

The CDR3 loop is CASRKRLAGSTDTQYF. Written as DNA, the CDR3 is TGTGCCAGTAGGAAGAGACTAGCGGGAAGCACAGATACGCAGTATTTT. The chain joins TRBV19 to TRBJ2-3; 11 bases match TRBD2. The V segment lost 6 bases and the J segment 0 bases; nucleotides outside the gene matches: 5. This CDR3 is 16 amino acids long. Germline-derived CDR1 and CDR2 are LNHDA and SQIVND (reference sequence).

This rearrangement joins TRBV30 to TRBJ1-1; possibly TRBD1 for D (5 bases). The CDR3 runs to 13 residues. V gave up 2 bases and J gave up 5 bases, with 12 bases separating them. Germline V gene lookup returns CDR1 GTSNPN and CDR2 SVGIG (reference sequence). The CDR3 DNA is TGTGCCTGGAGTAGTAGGGGAAGGACTGAAGCTTTCTTT. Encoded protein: CAWSSRGRTEAFF.

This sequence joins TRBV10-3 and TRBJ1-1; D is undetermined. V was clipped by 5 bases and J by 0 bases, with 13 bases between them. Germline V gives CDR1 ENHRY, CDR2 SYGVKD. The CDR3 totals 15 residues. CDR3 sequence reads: CAISRSGEMNTEAFF. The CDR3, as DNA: TGTGCCATCAGTCGGAGCGGAGAAATGAACACTGAAGCTTTCTTT.

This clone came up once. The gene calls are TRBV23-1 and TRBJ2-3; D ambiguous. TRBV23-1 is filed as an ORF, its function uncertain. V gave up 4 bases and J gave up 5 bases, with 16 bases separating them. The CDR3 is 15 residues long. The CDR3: CASSPPQDPQDTQYF. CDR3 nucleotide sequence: TGCGCCAGCAGTCCCCCCCAGGATCCCCAAGATACGCAGTATTTT.

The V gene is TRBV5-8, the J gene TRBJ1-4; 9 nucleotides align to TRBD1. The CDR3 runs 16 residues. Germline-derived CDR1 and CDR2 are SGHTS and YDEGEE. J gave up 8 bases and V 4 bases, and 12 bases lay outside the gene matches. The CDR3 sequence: CASSPQTGTGPEKLFF. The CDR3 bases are TGTGCCAGCAGCCCTCAGACCGGGACAGGGCCGGAAAAACTGTTTTTT. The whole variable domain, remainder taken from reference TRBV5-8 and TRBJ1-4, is EAGVTQSPTHLIKTRGQQATLRCSPISGHTSVYWYQQALGLGLQFLLWYDEGEERNRGNFPPRFSGRQFPNYSSELNVNALELEDSALYLCASSPQTGTGPEKLFFGSGTQLSVL.

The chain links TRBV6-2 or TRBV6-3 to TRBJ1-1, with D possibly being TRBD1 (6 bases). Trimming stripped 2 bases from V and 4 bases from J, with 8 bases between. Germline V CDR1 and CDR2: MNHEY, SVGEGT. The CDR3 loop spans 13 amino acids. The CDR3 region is CASSYKGGTEAFF. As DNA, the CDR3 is TGTGCCAGCAGTTACAAAGGGGGCACTGAAGCTTTCTTT.